This is a list of T cell receptor beta chains from one sample in a study of identical twins. Each CDR3 protein gets one entry after TCRdb re-called the 5' RACE reads with MiXCR. The sample lists about 520,000 distinct CDR3 sequences; under 25% were seen once. These data are also associated with another study on T cells expressing NK-cell markers.

The material sequenced was CD4+ T cells sorted from blood. The receptor source for this set is a young woman in good health. Both conserved end residues are part of each CDR3. Each record gives: CDR3 protein, J gene, V gene.

CDR3aa: CASSFRDSNSPLHF
j_gene: TRBJ1-6
v_gene: TRBV5-6

CDR3aa: CSAQPHRGNTEAFF
j_gene: TRBJ1-1
v_gene: TRBV20-1

CDR3aa: CASSSIAGLHTEAFF
j_gene: TRBJ1-1
v_gene: TRBV7-8

CDR3aa: CASSSLRGNTEAFF
j_gene: TRBJ1-1
v_gene: TRBV12-3/TRBV12-4

CDR3aa: CSARYRPKETQYF
j_gene: TRBJ2-5
v_gene: TRBV20-1

CDR3aa: CACSPRRNTDTQYF
j_gene: TRBJ2-3
v_gene: TRBV6-1

CDR3aa: CASSLGEGETQYF
j_gene: TRBJ2-5
v_gene: TRBV7-2

CDR3aa: CSAARTDLSYEQYF
j_gene: TRBJ2-7
v_gene: TRBV20-1

CDR3aa: CASTPSGRNTEAFF
j_gene: TRBJ1-1
v_gene: TRBV12-3/TRBV12-4

CDR3aa: CASSARSGRAYETQYF
j_gene: TRBJ2-5
v_gene: TRBV7-2

CDR3aa: CASSLQGPGYNEQFF
j_gene: TRBJ2-1
v_gene: TRBV7-2

CDR3aa: CASSETEAFF
j_gene: TRBJ1-1
v_gene: TRBV2

CDR3aa: CAISALMGGVNEQFF
j_gene: TRBJ2-1
v_gene: TRBV10-3

CDR3aa: CASSLGTSGRARFF
j_gene: TRBJ2-1
v_gene: TRBV5-1

CDR3aa: CASSQRGTGGNGANVLTF
j_gene: TRBJ2-6
v_gene: TRBV4-1

CDR3aa: CASSKLGQSPHEQYF
j_gene: TRBJ2-7
v_gene: TRBV11-1

CDR3aa: CASRSTSGGKNIQYF
j_gene: TRBJ2-4
v_gene: TRBV2

CDR3aa: CASSLVTGFGARNEKLFF
j_gene: TRBJ1-4
v_gene: TRBV11-2